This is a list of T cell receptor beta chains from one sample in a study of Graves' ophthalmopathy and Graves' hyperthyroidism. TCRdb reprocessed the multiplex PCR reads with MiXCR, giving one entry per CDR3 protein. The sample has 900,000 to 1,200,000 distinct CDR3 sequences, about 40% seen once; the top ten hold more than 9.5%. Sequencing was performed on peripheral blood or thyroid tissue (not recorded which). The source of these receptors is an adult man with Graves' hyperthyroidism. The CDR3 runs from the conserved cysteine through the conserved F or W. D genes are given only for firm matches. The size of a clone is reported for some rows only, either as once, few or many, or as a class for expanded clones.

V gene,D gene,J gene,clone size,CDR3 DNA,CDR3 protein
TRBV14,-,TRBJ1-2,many,TGTGCCAGCAGCCAAGATGTTGCTGGAGGAATATCGATCCCCTATGGCTACACCTTC,CASSQDVAGGISIPYGYTF
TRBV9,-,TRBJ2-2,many,TGTGCCAGCAGCGTGTATAACACCGGGGAGCTGTTTTTT,CASSVYNTGELFF
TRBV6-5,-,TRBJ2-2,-,TGTGCCAGCAGTTACTCGTTGCAGGGGAACACCGGGGAGCTGTTTTTT,CASSYSLQGNTGELFF
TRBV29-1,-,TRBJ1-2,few,TGCAGCGTTGAAGAAGCAACCGAGGGTGGCTACACCTTC,CSVEEATEGGYTF
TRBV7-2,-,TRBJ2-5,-,TGTGCCAGCAGCTTTGCGGGGTCCGAGACCCAGTACTTC,CASSFAGSETQYF
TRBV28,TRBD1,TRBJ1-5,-,TGTGCCAGCAGACTTGGACAGGGTGGAGGTCAGCCCCAGCATTTT,CASRLGQGGGQPQHF
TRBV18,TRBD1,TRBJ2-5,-,TGTGCCACCCAAACAGGGGAACAAGAGACCCAGTACTTC,CATQTGEQETQYF
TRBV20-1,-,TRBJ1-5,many,TGCAGTGCTAGCCCTCCACGCATGCATCAGCCCCAGCATTTT,CSASPPRMHQPQHF
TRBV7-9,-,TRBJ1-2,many,TGTGCCAGCAGCTTAATGTCCTCAGCAAACTATGGCTACACCTTC,CASSLMSSANYGYTF
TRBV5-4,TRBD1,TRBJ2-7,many,TGTGCCAGCAGCGCGGCGACAGGGTTGACCTACGAGCAGTACTTC,CASSAATGLTYEQYF
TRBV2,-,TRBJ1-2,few,TGTGCCAGCAGTGGAAGGGTCTATGGCTACACCTTC,CASSGRVYGYTF
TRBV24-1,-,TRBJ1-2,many,TGTGCCACCAGTGATCCCGGGGGGAGAGACCGCGATGGCTACACCTTC,CATSDPGGRDRDGYTF
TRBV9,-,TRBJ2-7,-,TGTGCCAGCAGTGAAGGCTGGGGAGGGGGCGACGAGCAGTACTTC,CASSEGWGGGDEQYF
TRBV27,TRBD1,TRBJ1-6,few,TGTGCCAGCAGTTTTCACAGGGGTCGTAATTCACCCCTCCACTTT,CASSFHRGRNSPLHF
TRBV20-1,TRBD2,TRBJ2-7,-,TGCAGTGCTAAGAGCGGGAAGAGAACCTACGAGCAGTACTTC,CSAKSGKRTYEQYF
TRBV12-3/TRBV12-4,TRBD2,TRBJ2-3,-,TGTGCCAGCAGTCTTCGACTAGCGGGAGTATCAGATACGCAGTATTTT,CASSLRLAGVSDTQYF
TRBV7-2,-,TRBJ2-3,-,TGTGCCAGCAGCACCGGCACAGGGTTACGAGATACGCAGTATTTT,CASSTGTGLRDTQYF
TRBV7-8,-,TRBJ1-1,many,TGTGCCAGCAGCTTAGACGGGAGCCCCAACACTGAAGCTTTCTTT,CASSLDGSPNTEAFF
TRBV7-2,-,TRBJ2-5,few,TGTGCCAGCAGCTTAGTCTTCAGGGGCAACCAAGAGACCCAGTACTTC,CASSLVFRGNQETQYF
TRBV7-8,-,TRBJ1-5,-,TGTGCCAGCAGCCCATTAACAGGGATAAATCAGCCCCAGCATTTT,CASSPLTGINQPQHF
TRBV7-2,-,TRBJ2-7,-,TGTGCCAGCAGCGGACCAGCAGGGATATCCTACGAGCAGTACTTC,CASSGPAGISYEQYF
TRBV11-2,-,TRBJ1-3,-,TGTGCCAGCAGCCCCGCCCGGAGGGGAACTGGAAACACCATATATTTT,CASSPARRGTGNTIYF
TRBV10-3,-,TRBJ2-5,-,TGTGCCAGCAGTTACGGAGCAAGTTCTGACCAACAAGAGACCCAGTACTTC,CASSYGASSDQQETQYF
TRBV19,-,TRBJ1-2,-,TGTGCCAGCAGCCCCTCAAGGCCCCAGGGGATTAACTATGGCTACACCTTC,CASSPSRPQGINYGYTF
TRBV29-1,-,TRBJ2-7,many,TGCAGCGTTGCTCGACAGAACGAGCAGTACTTC,CSVARQNEQYF
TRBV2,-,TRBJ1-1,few,TGTGCCAGCCTTAGGGGGGTAAGGAACACTGAAGCTTTCTTT,CASLRGVRNTEAFF
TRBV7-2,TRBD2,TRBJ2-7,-,TGTGCCAGCAGCGGGGGACTAGGACCCTACGAGCAGTACTTC,CASSGGLGPYEQYF
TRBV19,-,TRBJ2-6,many,TGTGCCAGTAGGAACGTCCGTCAGACGGACTCTGGGGCCAACGTCCTGACTTTC,CASRNVRQTDSGANVLTF
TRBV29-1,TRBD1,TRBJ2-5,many,TGCAGCGTTGAAGATTGGGACAGGGGGGAAGAGACCCAGTACTTC,CSVEDWDRGEETQYF
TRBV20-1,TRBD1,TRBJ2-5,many,TGCAGTGCTACCCGGACAGGGGCAGGGGAGACCCAGTACTTC,CSATRTGAGETQYF
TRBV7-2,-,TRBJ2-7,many,TGTGCCAGCAGCTCAAACCCATCAGGGCATTACGAGCAGTACTTC,CASSSNPSGHYEQYF
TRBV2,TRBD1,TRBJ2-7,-,TGTGCCAGCAGTGATGTTGGACAGGGAACCAACGAGCAGTACTTC,CASSDVGQGTNEQYF
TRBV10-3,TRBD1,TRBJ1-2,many,TGTGCCATCAGTGAGCCATTGGGACAGGGAATTTTCGGCTACACCTTC,CAISEPLGQGIFGYTF
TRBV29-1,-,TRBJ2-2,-,TGCAGCGTACGGGTGGAGCTGTTTTTT,CSVRVELFF
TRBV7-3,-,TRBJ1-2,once,TGTGCCAGCAGCTTAACCTCTTTCTATGGCTACACCTTC,CASSLTSFYGYTF
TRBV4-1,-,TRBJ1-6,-,TGCGCCAGCAGCCAAGCTAGGGGGTCAGATAATTCACCCCTCCACTTT,CASSQARGSDNSPLHF
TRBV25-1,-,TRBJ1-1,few,TGTGCCAGCAGTCCCCGACGGGAGGGCACTGAAGCTTTCTTT,CASSPRREGTEAFF
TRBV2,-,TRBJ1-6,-,TGTGCCAGCAGTCAATTAGGGAAGTCACCCCTCCACTTT,CASSQLGKSPLHF
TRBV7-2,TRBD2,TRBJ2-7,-,TGTGCCAGCAGCCCTGGGACTAGCGGGGTTTACTCCTACGAGCAGTACTTC,CASSPGTSGVYSYEQYF
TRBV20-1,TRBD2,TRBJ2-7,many,TGCAGTGCTAGAGATCTCACTAGCGGAGGCTACGAGCAGTACTTC,CSARDLTSGGYEQYF
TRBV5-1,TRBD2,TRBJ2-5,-,TGCGCCAGCAGCCAAGCCGGGACTAGCGGAAAAGAGACCCAGTACTTC,CASSQAGTSGKETQYF
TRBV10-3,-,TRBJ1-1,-,TGTGCCAGCAACTACCCGTGGTTAGCGGGCACTGAAGCTTTCTTT,CASNYPWLAGTEAFF
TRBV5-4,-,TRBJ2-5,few,TGTGCCAGCAGCAGGCCAAAGGACAAAGAGACCCAGTACTTC,CASSRPKDKETQYF
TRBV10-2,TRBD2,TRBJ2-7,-,TGTGCCAGCAGCCCACGACTAGCGAGGTACGAGCAGTACTTC,CASSPRLARYEQYF
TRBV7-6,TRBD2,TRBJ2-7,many,TGTGCCAGCAGCTTAGCTGGACGGGGGGGATACGAGCAGTACTTC,CASSLAGRGGYEQYF
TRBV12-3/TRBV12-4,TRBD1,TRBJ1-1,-,TGTGCCAGCAGTTTAGCGGGGACAGGCCCGAACACTGAAGCTTTCTTT,CASSLAGTGPNTEAFF
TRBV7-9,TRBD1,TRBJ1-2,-,TGCGCCAGCAGCCAAAGTGACACAGGGGGGGAATACTATGGCTACACCTTC,CASSQSDTGGEYYGYTF
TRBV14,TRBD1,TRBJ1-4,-,TGTGCCAGCAGCCAGTCACAGGGGGCTAATGAAAAACTGTTTTTT,CASSQSQGANEKLFF
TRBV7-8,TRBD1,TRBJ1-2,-,TGTGCCAGTACCGGGACAGGGGGTAACTATGGCTACACCTTC,CASTGTGGNYGYTF
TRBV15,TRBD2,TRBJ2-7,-,TGTGCCACCAGCAGCGAGACTAGCGGTACCGAGCAGTACTTC,CATSSETSGTEQYF
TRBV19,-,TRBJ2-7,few,TGTGCCAGTAGTATAGTCCGGGACACCTTTCCCTACGAGCAGTACTTC,CASSIVRDTFPYEQYF